The 26 T cell receptor beta chains in this list originate from one sample, sequenced in a study of cytomegalovirus exposure and HLA in healthy donors. Both 60 Vbeta primers and 13 Jbeta primers went into the PCR. Libraries were prepared by immunoSEQ multiplex PCR; TCRdb keeps only in-frame clonotypes and omits some of them. The table shows 95,000 to 150,000 clones, with about 81% occurring only once. Sequencing was carried out using PBMCs. The source is a woman in her thirties in good health and CMV-seronegative.

The V call is TRBV4-3, the J call TRBJ1-1, with TRBD1 as a possible D gene (5 bases). V gave up 0 bases and J gave up 1 base, with 15 bases separating them. The CDR3 totals 17 residues. Germline loops: CDR1 LGHNA, CDR2 YSLEER. CDR3 DNA sequence: TGCGCCAGCAGCCAAGATCGCATGGGGCCGGCGAACACTGAAGCTTTCTTT. Translated: CASSQDRMGPANTEAFF.

Remarks on this clone: Other DNA sequences in this specimen translate into the identical CDR3. The chain uses TRBV2 and TRBJ1-6; 8 bases line up with TRBD1. Germline V CDR1 and CDR2: SNHLY, FYNNEI. The CDR3 is 15 amino acids. Trimming removed 6 bases from V and 3 bases from J; junction bases left unmatched: 4. Here the CDR3 DNA reads TGTGCCAGCAGAGTCACAGGGGGCTATAATTCACCCCTCCACTTT. It encodes CASRVTGGYNSPLHF.

This clone showed up just a few times. The chain carries TRBV5-4 and TRBJ2-1; 14 bases are a match to TRBD2. CDR1 and CDR2 (germline): SGHNT, YYREEE (reference sequence). The V segment lost 4 bases and the J segment 8 bases; nucleotides outside the gene matches: 5. This CDR3 contains 15 residues. This CDR3 is CASSTPGLAGDEQFF. The CDR3 DNA reads TGTGCCAGCAGCACTCCGGGACTAGCGGGAGATGAGCAGTTCTTC.

V gene TRBV9 combines with J gene TRBJ1-5; D might be TRBD1 (6 bases). Trimming removed 5 bases at V and 3 bases at J, with 12 bases between. In germline, CDR1 is SGDLS, CDR2 YYNGEE. The CDR3 is made up of 14 amino acids. The CDR3 protein is CASSRAGDNQPQHF. DNA of the CDR3: TGTGCCAGCAGTAGGGCAGGGGACAATCAGCCCCAGCATTTT.

V is TRBV2 and J is TRBJ2-2; TRBD1 aligns across 10 bases. Germline assignment: CDR1 SNHLY and CDR2 FYNNEI. The CDR3 totals 15 residues. The V segment lost 6 bases and the J segment 4 bases; nucleotides outside the gene matches: 5. The CDR3 DNA follows: TGTGCCAGCAGGATCGACAGGGGGCCCACCGGGGAGCTGTTTTTT. Its protein product is CASRIDRGPTGELFF. Based on the CDR3 plus reference TRBV2 and TRBJ2-2, the full variable domain is EPEVTQTPSHQVTQMGQEVILRCVPISNHLYFYWYRQILGQKVEFLVSFYNNEISEKSEIFDDQFSVERPDGSNFTLKIRSTKLEDSAMYFCASRIDRGPTGELFFGEGSRLTVL.

The chain joins TRBV11-3 to TRBJ2-3; D is unresolved. Trimming stripped 0 bases from V and 0 bases from J, with 19 bases between. CDR1 SGHNT and CDR2 YENEEA come from the germline V gene. This CDR3 region has 19 residues. The CDR3 DNA reads TGTGCCAGCAGCTTAGATTTCTCAGGAATCATTTCTAGCACAGATACGCAGTATTTT. Protein: CASSLDFSGIISSTDTQYF.

This clone has only a few counts. This chain uses TRBV9 with TRBJ2-1; 8 positions agree with TRBD1. Per germline, CDR1 SGDLS and CDR2 YYNGEE. The trim removed 1 base at V and 12 bases at J, leaving 9 bases unmatched. This CDR3 comprises 14 residues. The DNA for the CDR3 is TGTGCCAGCAGCGTAACCTTAGCCGACAGGGGGCAGTTCTTC. Translating gives CASSVTLADRGQFF.

The genes are TRBV6-5 and TRBJ2-4; D not resolved. The CDR3 covers 14 residues. Between the trimmed V and J ends, which lost 0 bases and 0 bases, there was a span of 3 bases. Germline V gene data show CDR1 as MNHEY and CDR2 as SVGAGI. CDR3 amino acids: CASSYSLAKNIQYF. CDR3 nucleotide sequence: TGTGCCAGCAGTTACTCCCTAGCCAAAAACATTCAGTACTTC.

The chain links TRBV6-1 to TRBJ1-4, with D maybe TRBD1 (5 bases). The CDR3 totals 13 residues. CDR1 is MNHNS and CDR2 is SASEGT in the germline V gene. V lost 8 bases to trimming and J lost 3 bases, with 10 bases between them. The CDR3 region is CASRLRANEKLFF. DNA for the CDR3: TGTGCCAGCCGTCTCAGGGCTAATGAAAAACTGTTTTTT.

The CDR3 DNA reads as TGCGCCAGCAGCCAAGGAGGGACAGGGAGACAAGAGACCCAGTACTTC. Its protein product is CASSQGGTGRQETQYF. This chain uses TRBV4-1 with TRBJ2-5; 9 bases fit TRBD1. The germline V gene encodes CDR1 MGHRA and CDR2 YSYEKL. The CDR3 extends over 16 amino acids. V shed 1 base, J shed 2 bases, and the junction held 5 bases outside the gene matches.

The chain combines TRBV11-2 with TRBJ2-7; D might be TRBD1 (6 bases). The CDR3 has 15 residues. V was pared by 5 bases and J by 3 bases, with 17 bases between. Germline loops: CDR1 SGHAT, CDR2 FQNNGV. CDR3 amino acids: CASSPDHRAGYEQYF. For the CDR3, the DNA is TGTGCCAGCAGCCCGGACCACAGGGCCGGCTACGAGCAGTACTTC.

This sequence joins TRBV6-5 and TRBJ1-1, with D tentatively TRBD1 (6 bases). The length of the CDR3 is 13 residues. The germline V gene encodes CDR1 MNHEY and CDR2 SVGAGI. The V gene lost 2 bases and the J gene lost 3 bases, with 7 bases spanning the gap. Here the CDR3 reads CASSYGGYTEAFF. DNA of the CDR3: TGTGCCAGCAGTTACGGGGGCTACACTGAAGCTTTCTTT.

The DNA for the CDR3 is TGTGCCTGGAGTGTTAATAAAGTCTCGGGCAATGAGCAGTTCTTC. Translated, it gives CAWSVNKVSGNEQFF. The rearrangement joins TRBV30 to TRBJ2-1; D gene ambiguous. The V end lost 0 bases, the J end lost 6 bases, and 15 bases lay between the germline ends. CDR3 length: 15 amino acids. From germline, CDR1 is GTSNPN and CDR2 SVGIG (reference sequence).

The chain is built from TRBV7-3 and TRBJ1-1; the D gene is possibly TRBD1 (5 bases). V lost 4 bases and J 2 bases, leaving 8 bases between the germline ends. The V gene's germline CDR1 is SGHTA and CDR2 FQGTGA. This CDR3 is 13 amino acids long. The CDR3 is CASSSDRNTEAFF. The CDR3 DNA reads as TGTGCCAGCAGCTCAGACAGAAACACTGAAGCTTTCTTT.

The V gene is TRBV11-1, the J gene TRBJ1-1; 7 bases are shared with TRBD1. The CDR3 length is 15 residues. Germline assignment: CDR1 SGHAT and CDR2 FQDESV (reference sequence). V shed 5 bases, J shed 6 bases, and the junction held 12 bases outside the gene matches. CDR3 sequence reads: CASSPSATGWAEAFF. CDR3 DNA sequence: TGTGCCAGCAGCCCCTCTGCGACAGGGTGGGCTGAAGCTTTCTTT.

The chain links TRBV15 to TRBJ1-2; 7 nucleotides align to TRBD1. Germline V gene data show CDR1 as LNHNV and CDR2 as YYDKDF (reference sequence). The CDR3 spans 15 residues. V was pared by 0 bases and J by 2 bases, with 3 bases of the junction left unmatched. This chain's CDR3 is CATSRDKGQNYGYTF. The CDR3 nucleotides are TGTGCCACCAGCAGAGATAAGGGACAGAACTATGGCTACACCTTC.

The CDR3 loop is CASRRQGMNTEAFF. Here the CDR3 DNA reads TGTGCCAGCAGGAGACAGGGGATGAACACTGAAGCTTTCTTT. The gene calls are TRBV25-1 and TRBJ1-1, with 8 bases lining up with TRBD1. J lost 0 bases, V lost 6 bases, and 3 bases had no gene match. The germline V gene encodes CDR1 MGHDK and CDR2 SYGVNS. The CDR3 contains 14 residues.

This chain joins TRBV7-2 and TRBJ2-7; D unclear. V shed 1 base and J shed 0 bases, with 7 bases lying between them. Germline-derived CDR1 and CDR2 are SGHTA and FQGNSA. The CDR3 is 14 residues long. CDR3 region: CASSLDQVSYEQYF. The CDR3 DNA follows: TGTGCCAGCAGCTTAGATCAGGTCTCCTACGAGCAGTACTTC.

The chain is built from TRBV5-4 and TRBJ2-7; 7 nucleotides line up with TRBD1. The J segment lost 6 bases and the V segment lost 4 bases, leaving 4 bases of the junction unmatched. Per the germline V gene, CDR1 is SGHNT and CDR2 is YYREEE (reference sequence). The CDR3 runs 12 residues. The CDR3 coding sequence is TGTGCCAGCAGCCCTGACAGGGCCGAGCAGTACTTC. Protein sequence: CASSPDRAEQYF.

In this sample, this clone turned up once. V is TRBV19 and J is TRBJ1-1; D gene unclear. V shed 3 bases and J shed 0 bases, with 17 bases lying between them. CDR3 size: 17 residues. Looked up from germline, CDR1 is LNHDA and CDR2 is SQIVND (reference sequence). The CDR3 loop is CASSIGEGQIMNTEAFF. The CDR3 bases are TGTGCCAGTAGTATCGGAGAAGGTCAGATCATGAACACTGAAGCTTTCTTT.

The J gene is TRBJ1-5, the V gene TRBV7-6, with TRBD1 matching over 7 bases. The CDR3 contains 16 residues. Germline V gene sequence: CDR1 SGHVS, CDR2 FNYEAQ. Trimming at V came to 1 base and at J to 5 bases, leaving 8 bases not matched to a gene. The CDR3 DNA follows: TGTGCCAGCAGCTTAGAAGGGACAGCGCTTGATCAGCCCCAGCATTTT. It yields the protein CASSLEGTALDQPQHF.

The CDR3 coding sequence is TGCGCCAGCAGCCAAGCCGGGACAGGGGGGATCGGCAATCAGCCCCAGCATTTT. It is translated as CASSQAGTGGIGNQPQHF. The rearrangement joins TRBV4-1 to TRBJ1-5; 11 nucleotides line up with TRBD1. V shed 1 base and J 2 bases; nucleotides not matched to a gene: 7. Germline assignment: CDR1 MGHRA and CDR2 YSYEKL. CDR3 length equals 18 residues.

The chain couples TRBV9 to TRBJ2-2, with 10 bases that match TRBD2. Germline V gives CDR1 SGDLS, CDR2 YYNGEE. V lost 0 bases to trimming and J lost 7 bases; unmatched junction nucleotides: 3. The CDR3 runs to 15 residues. The CDR3 DNA reads TGTGCCAGCAGCGTAGGAGCGGGGGGGCTCGGGGAGCTGTTTTTT. Its protein is CASSVGAGGLGELFF.

The chain couples TRBV4-2 to TRBJ2-5; 8 positions agree with TRBD2. This CDR3 spans 16 amino acids. Germline V CDR1 and CDR2: LGHNA, YNFKEQ. The V gene end was trimmed by 2 bases and the J gene end by 0 bases; junction bases not matched to a gene: 5. The CDR3 DNA reads as TGTGCCAGCAGCCAATTAGCGGGGCCGAACCAAGAGACCCAGTACTTC. Protein product: CASSQLAGPNQETQYF.

The chain links TRBV5-1 to TRBJ2-2, with TRBD1 identical over 7 bases. Germline values: CDR1 SGHRS, CDR2 YFSETQ. The CDR3 is made up of 13 amino acids. V lost 5 bases, J lost 4 bases, and 2 bases stayed unmatched. The CDR3 DNA follows: TGCGCCAGCAGTAGACAGGGCACCGGGGAGCTGTTTTTT. This translates into CASSRQGTGELFF.

This chain joins TRBV7-9 and TRBJ2-3, with a possible D match to TRBD1 (6 bases). The CDR3 is 16 residues long. CDR1 is SEHNR, CDR2 FQNEAQ, per germline (reference sequence). With 4 bases removed from V and 1 base from J, the gap between germline ends came to 15 bases. Here the CDR3 DNA reads TGTGCCAGCAGCTCTCCAAACAGGGCCCGCACAGATACGCAGTATTTT. Translation: CASSSPNRARTDTQYF.